This T cell receptor beta chain was observed in a study of beta chain features in type 1 diabetes. Germline-derived CDR1 and CDR2 are GTSNPN and SVGIG (reference sequence). Trimming pared 7 bases from V and 0 bases from J, leaving 7 bases between. The CDR3 is 13 amino acids. A word on this clone: Its antigen is unidentified.

Study-level results: In cDNA sequencing, cells with high TCR expression could be over-represented.

Expressed TCRB transcripts got sequenced, as all isolated RNA was reverse transcribed. Read counts averaged approximately 3.3 million for samples of naive, central memory and regulatory T cells. Profiling relied on immunoSEQ multiplex PCR, and the TCRdb table lists in-frame clones only, not all of them. The table records 200,000 to 250,000 clones, 55% to 70% of them present only once. Roughly 110 mL of blood, on average, came from one heparinised draw per donor. The chain joins TRBV30 to TRBJ2-6, with unresolved D. What was sequenced was naive CD4+ T cells from blood. The sequence derives from a man aged 25-40 years in good health. CDR3 residues: CASDLSGANVLTF. CDR3 bases: TGTGCCTCGGACCTCTCTGGGGCCAACGTCCTGACTTTC.